The clone carrying this T cell receptor (beta chain) has just a few counts. V lost 3 bases and J 12 bases, leaving 12 bases between the germline ends. The CDR3 consists of 12 residues. The V gene's germline CDR1 is SGDLS and CDR2 YYNGEE. Using immunoSEQ multiplex PCR, the repertoire was profiled, and TCRdb retains in-frame clones only, with some absent. The sample has about 36,000 clones, around nine tenths seen once. These data originate in a study of T cell changes during pregnancy in multiple sclerosis. Sequences were derived from CD8+ T cells from peripheral blood mononuclear cells, sampled in the third trimester of pregnancy. This sequence originates from a female donor with multiple sclerosis, enrolled in a pregnancy study. The J gene is TRBJ1-4, the V gene TRBV9; no clear D. The CDR3 DNA reads as TGTGCCAGCAGCGGGCTCCCGGGTGAACTGTTTTTT. Its translation: CASSGLPGELFF.